These T cell receptor beta chains were read from a single sample in a study of technical replicates of blood from a handful of donors. Profiled with immunoSEQ multiplex PCR; TCRdb holds only in-frame clones, not every one. The sample holds 55,000 to 60,000 clones, approximately 92% seen once. Sequenced: PBMCs. The receptors here all came from a human donor in good health. Some clones in this sample may be carry-over from other donors' samples. The CDR3 runs from the conserved cysteine through the conserved F or W. Fields, in order: CDR3 length, D gene, V gene, J gene, clone size, CDR3 DNA, CDR3 protein. D genes are given only for firm matches. Size tells how often a clone was seen (once, few, many) or the class of an expanded clone, and some rows leave it out.

16	NA	TRBV4-3	TRBJ1-1	once	TGCGCCAGCAGCCAACACTCCCTCAACCGGAACACTGAAGCTTTCTTT	CASSQHSLNRNTEAFF
17	NA	TRBV27	TRBJ1-2	NA	TGTGCCAGCGGACATCCCCAAGGTCGGACAATTAACTATGGCTACACCTTC	CASGHPQGRTINYGYTF
16	NA	TRBV27	TRBJ1-6	NA	TGTGCCAGCAGATCCATCCGGGACAAGGGGATTTCACCCCTCCACTTT	CASRSIRDKGISPLHF
15	TRBD1	TRBV5-1	TRBJ1-2	NA	TGCGCCAGCAGGATAAACGGACAGGTTGACTATGGCTACACCTTC	CASRINGQVDYGYTF
16	TRBD1	TRBV4-2	TRBJ2-7	NA	TGTGCCAGCAGCCAAGTTGGTTCAACAGGGGTTTACGAGCAGTACTTC	CASSQVGSTGVYEQYF
15	TRBD2	TRBV9	TRBJ2-3	NA	TGTGCCAGCAGCGTAGGGACTAGCGGGACTTCACCGCAGTATTTT	CASSVGTSGTSPQYF
14	NA	TRBV14	TRBJ2-3	NA	TGTGCCAGCAGCCAAGATCTAAGGGGCTCGGCGCAGTATTTT	CASSQDLRGSAQYF
15	TRBD1	TRBV6-5	TRBJ1-4	NA	TGTGCCAGCAGTTCCCAGTGGGACAGTAATGAAAAACTGTTTTTT	CASSSQWDSNEKLFF
16	NA	TRBV19	TRBJ2-2	NA	TGTGCCAGTAGTATAGGGGGGACAAGGAACACCGGGGAGCTGTTTTTT	CASSIGGTRNTGELFF
13	NA	TRBV30	TRBJ1-3	NA	TGTGCCTGGACACGTCCAGGGGCAAGCACCATATATTTT	CAWTRPGASTIYF
13	NA	TRBV6-6	TRBJ2-7	NA	TGTGCCAGCAGTTACGGGCAGGGCGGCGAGCAGTACTTC	CASSYGQGGEQYF
12	NA	TRBV27	TRBJ2-2	NA	TGTGCCAGCAGTTTTGAGTTCGGGGAGCTGTTTTTT	CASSFEFGELFF
15	NA	TRBV9	TRBJ1-5	once	TGTGCCAGCAGCCCCCATAGGACAGACAATCAGCCCCAGCATTTT	CASSPHRTDNQPQHF
16	TRBD2	TRBV5-1	TRBJ2-5	NA	TGCGCCAGCAGCCCCTCCCTAGCGGGGAACCAAGAGACCCAGTACTTC	CASSPSLAGNQETQYF
15	TRBD1	TRBV5-1	TRBJ2-7	NA	TGCGCCAGCAGCCGCCGGACAGGGCTTGAGGACGAGCAGTACTTC	CASSRRTGLEDEQYF
16	NA	TRBV15	TRBJ2-4	NA	TGTGCCACCAGCGGCGGAGAGGGTTATGCCAAAAACATTCAGTACTTC	CATSGGEGYAKNIQYF
15	TRBD1	TRBV7-6	TRBJ2-3	NA	TGTGCCAGCAGCTACTCCGGACAGGGGACAGATACGCAGTATTTT	CASSYSGQGTDTQYF
14	NA	TRBV4-3	TRBJ2-7	NA	TGCGCCAGCAGCCAGCGCCTCAGGGTCGGCGAGCAGTACTTC	CASSQRLRVGEQYF
13	NA	TRBV12-5	TRBJ1-1	NA	TGTGCTAGTGGTAAGGGGGGGCACACTGAAGCTTTCTTT	CASGKGGHTEAFF
15	NA	TRBV10-3	TRBJ1-2	NA	TGTGCCATCAGTGAGTCCGACGCAGGAGGTTATGGCTACACCTTC	CAISESDAGGYGYTF
18	TRBD2	TRBV12-5	TRBJ2-2	few	TGTGCTAGTGCCGGTTGGGTAGGGACTAGCCCGCCCACCGGGGAGCTGTTTTTT	CASAGWVGTSPPTGELFF
12	TRBD1	TRBV5-5	TRBJ1-1	once	TGTGCCAGCAGCTCCGACAGGGGAGAAGCTTTCTTT	CASSSDRGEAFF
16	NA	TRBV7-2	TRBJ2-3	NA	TGTGCCAGCAGCTTAAGTGTGGGAGTTGGAGCAGATACGCAGTATTTT	CASSLSVGVGADTQYF
15	TRBD2	TRBV12-5	TRBJ2-7	NA	TGTGCTAGTGCCCCGGGAGGACTAGCGGGCTACGAGCAGTACTTC	CASAPGGLAGYEQYF
16	NA	TRBV4-3	TRBJ2-1	NA	TGCGCCAGCAGCCAAGATAGAGGAGGTACCTACAATGAGCAGTTCTTC	CASSQDRGGTYNEQFF
13	NA	TRBV2	TRBJ1-5	once	TGTGCCAGCAGCGGACAGTCTAATCAGCCCCAGCATTTT	CASSGQSNQPQHF
15	NA	TRBV4-2	TRBJ2-7	once	TGTGCCAGCAGCCAAGATTGGCTAGTTTATTCCGAGCAGTACTTC	CASSQDWLVYSEQYF
16	NA	TRBV4-2	TRBJ1-1	once	TGTGCCAGCAGCCAAGACGCCTCCGCGGGGAACACTGAAGCTTTCTTT	CASSQDASAGNTEAFF
16	NA	TRBV7-9	TRBJ2-6	NA	TGTGCCAGCAGCGCCTTACCGAGCTCTGGGGCCAACGTCCTGACTTTC	CASSALPSSGANVLTF
13	NA	TRBV5-6	TRBJ1-2	NA	TGTGCCAGCAGCTTGATCAGGCCCTATGGCTACACCTTC	CASSLIRPYGYTF
14	TRBD1	TRBV10-3	TRBJ2-7	NA	TGTGCCATCAGCCGGACAGGGGGATCCTACGAGCAGTACTTC	CAISRTGGSYEQYF
17	TRBD1	TRBV11-2	TRBJ2-2	NA	TGTGCCAGCAGCTTAGGGTGGCAGGGGGCCGACACCGGGGAGCTGTTTTTT	CASSLGWQGADTGELFF
16	NA	TRBV5-1	TRBJ2-2	NA	TGCGCCAGCAGCTTGAGCAGGGGCGCGGTGCCCGGGGAGCTGTTTTTT	CASSLSRGAVPGELFF
15	TRBD2	TRBV18	TRBJ2-3	NA	TGTGCCAGCTCACCCTCCGCGGGGGGCACAGATACGCAGTATTTT	CASSPSAGGTDTQYF
17	TRBD2	TRBV4-2	TRBJ2-3	NA	TGTGCCAGCAGCCAAGAGATAACGGGACTAGTCACAGATACGCAGTATTTT	CASSQEITGLVTDTQYF
13	NA	TRBV19	TRBJ2-3	NA	TGTGCCAGTAGTATTATTCCCACAGATACGCAGTATTTT	CASSIIPTDTQYF
14	TRBD2	TRBV11-1	TRBJ2-7	NA	TGTGCCAGCAGCTTCCTGGCGGGAGCGGACGAGCAGTACTTC	CASSFLAGADEQYF
14	NA	TRBV5-6	TRBJ2-7	NA	TGTGCCAGCAGCAGACCGGGAAACCTTTACGAGCAGTACTTC	CASSRPGNLYEQYF
14	NA	TRBV19	TRBJ1-5	NA	TGTGCCAGTAGTATCGGGGGGAGCAATCAGCCCCAGCATTTT	CASSIGGSNQPQHF
15	TRBD1	TRBV28	TRBJ1-2	NA	TGTGCCAGCAGTACCCGGGACAGGTCTTACTATGGCTACACCTTC	CASSTRDRSYYGYTF
15	TRBD2	TRBV7-9	TRBJ2-7	NA	TGTGCCAGCAGCCGTAGCGGGAGAAGCTCCTACGAGCAGTACTTC	CASSRSGRSSYEQYF
14	NA	TRBV11-2	TRBJ2-7	NA	TGTGCCAGCAGCTTATGGAGTGGCCAGTACGAGCAGTACTTC	CASSLWSGQYEQYF
14	TRBD1	TRBV2	TRBJ1-5	NA	TGTGCCAGCAGTAGGGACAGGGAATATCAGCCCCAGCATTTT	CASSRDREYQPQHF
13	NA	TRBV6-5	TRBJ1-1	NA	TGTGCCAGCAGTTATCAGATCGGGACTGAAGCTTTCTTT	CASSYQIGTEAFF
16	TRBD2	TRBV11-2	TRBJ2-5	NA	TGTGCCAGCAGCTTAGGGCCCCTAGCGGGGCAAGAGACCCAGTACTTC	CASSLGPLAGQETQYF
19	TRBD1	TRBV4-2	TRBJ1-2	NA	TGTGCCAGCAGCCAATTAATATTCGTCCGGGACAGGACAGACTATGGCTACACCTTC	CASSQLIFVRDRTDYGYTF
15	NA	TRBV7-9	TRBJ1-2	once	TGTGCCAGCAGCTTAGAGGGCGGGAGCGGGAATGGCTACACCTTC	CASSLEGGSGNGYTF
15	NA	TRBV7-2	TRBJ1-3	NA	TGTGCCAGCAGCTTAGCGCGGGGCTCTGGAAACACCATATATTTT	CASSLARGSGNTIYF
15	TRBD1	TRBV7-9	TRBJ1-2	NA	TGTGCCAGCAGCTTGGACAGGTCGTTGATCTATGGCTACACCTTC	CASSLDRSLIYGYTF
17	NA	TRBV7-9	TRBJ2-2	NA	TGTGCCAGCAGCGCCCGCCGGACGGGAGCGAACACCGGGGAGCTGTTTTTT	CASSARRTGANTGELFF
18	TRBD2	TRBV4-3	TRBJ2-3	NA	TGCGCCAGCAGCCAAGGGGTTAGCGGGACCTTTAGTACAGATACGCAGTATTTT	CASSQGVSGTFSTDTQYF
11	NA	TRBV5-6	TRBJ2-1	NA	TGTGCCAGCAGCCGCCTCACTCGCGAATTCTTC	CASSRLTREFF
13	NA	TRBV5-4	TRBJ1-2	NA	TGTGCCAGCAGCTTGTCACAGGTCTATGGCTACACCTTC	CASSLSQVYGYTF
15	NA	TRBV7-9	TRBJ1-6	large	TGTGCCACCCACGGTCCGACAGCCATTAATTCACCCCTCCACTTT	CATHGPTAINSPLHF
15	NA	TRBV19	TRBJ1-6	NA	TGTGCCAGTAGCACCCATCACGGGGGGTACTCACCCCTCCACTTT	CASSTHHGGYSPLHF
14	NA	TRBV5-4	TRBJ2-3	NA	TGTGCCAGCAGCTCCGAGCTGCTCACAGATACGCAGTATTTT	CASSSELLTDTQYF
13	TRBD1	TRBV28	TRBJ1-2	NA	TGTGCCAGCAGTGGACAGGGAATAGCTGGCTACACCTTC	CASSGQGIAGYTF